A selection of T cell receptor beta chains follows, all from one sample in a study of T cells in localized non-small cell lung cancer. Produced via immunoSEQ multiplex PCR; TCRdb's table is partial and in-frame only. The sample records some 2,200 clones, roughly 38% being singletons. The sample was normal lung tissue next to the tumor, taken before any cancer treatment. These receptors came from an older female donor with stage I squamous cell lung carcinoma. Both conserved end residues are part of each CDR3. A D gene is named only where the DNA matches it firmly. Clone size appears in some rows only: once, few, many, or a class for an expanded clone.

NA	NA	15	TRBV19	TRBJ1-5	CASSIDRQLNQPQHF	TGTGCCAGTAGTATAGATCGACAGCTTAATCAGCCCCAGCATTTT
NA	few	14	TRBV11-3	TRBJ1-2	CASSLGSLGYGYTF	TGTGCCAGCAGCTTAGGCAGCTTGGGCTATGGCTACACCTTC
TRBD2	NA	15	TRBV6-7	TRBJ2-1	CASRFPGLAGDEQFF	TGTGCCAGCAGGTTCCCGGGACTAGCGGGAGATGAGCAGTTCTTC
NA	NA	15	TRBV27	TRBJ2-2	CASSLSNEGTGELFF	TGTGCCAGCAGTTTATCGAATGAGGGAACCGGGGAGCTGTTTTTT
TRBD1	few	15	TRBV9	TRBJ2-3	CASSAAGGGIDTQYF	TGTGCCAGCAGCGCAGCAGGGGGCGGGATAGATACGCAGTATTTT
TRBD1	few	14	TRBV6-8	TRBJ2-5	CASKPQGLQETQYF	TGTGCCAGCAAACCACAGGGGCTCCAAGAGACCCAGTACTTC
NA	few	15	TRBV18	TRBJ1-1	CASRTKMGLNTEAFF	TGTGCCAGCCGTACTAAGATGGGCCTAAACACTGAAGCTTTCTTT
NA	once	12	TRBV29-1	TRBJ1-2	CSVEDSNYGYTF	TGCAGCGTCGAAGACAGCAACTATGGCTACACCTTC
TRBD1	NA	18	TRBV14	TRBJ2-1	CASSRRGQGTSRGNEQFF	TGTGCCAGCAGCCGGAGGGGACAGGGGACCTCACGGGGCAATGAGCAGTTCTTC
NA	few	12	TRBV29-1	TRBJ2-5	CSVGRGQETQYF	TGCAGCGTTGGAAGGGGGCAAGAGACCCAGTACTTC
NA	NA	13	TRBV2	TRBJ2-5	CASPRQGGETQYF	TGTGCCAGCCCGAGACAGGGAGGGGAGACCCAGTACTTC